This TCR beta chain was sequenced during a study of T cells expressing NK-cell markers (dated by TCRdb to the early 2020s). Describing the broader study: In sorted CD3+CD56+NKG2C+, CD3+CD56+NKG2C- and CD3+CD56-NKG2C+ T-cell subsets from eight donors, TCR beta-chain repertoires were profiled. Among the eight sequenced donors, only one was HCMV-seronegative, while the other seven were HCMV-seropositive. Libraries were sequenced as 2 x 150 bp reads on Illumina HiSeq 2000/2500, MiSeq or NextSeq. All eight donors whose samples were sequenced were randomly selected healthy volunteers, three of them men and five women.

The CDR3 covers 13 residues, taking in both the cysteine and the phenylalanine. No DNA was logged. CDR1 and CDR2, per the germline V gene, are MNHEY and SVGAGI. With respect to this clonotype: Its cognate antigen has yet to be identified.

HCMV-specific IgG was detected in serum with a commercial ELISA kit to determine HCMV serostatus. Ficoll density gradient centrifugation was used to isolate peripheral blood mononuclear cells from blood. TCRdb shows the sequencer as Illumina HiSeq 2000. TCR beta cDNA libraries were made by 5'RACE template switching that added a universal primer site and unique molecular identifiers. Priming for cDNA synthesis came from the TCR beta constant segment, and two successive PCR amplification steps followed. Under the source paper's analysis protocol: MIGEC was used to demultiplex reads and group the reads by UMI, and MiTCR was used to assemble and quantify clonotypes. To remove erroneous sequences, TCR cDNA sequences were retained only when supported by two or more reads. The tcR package was used for downstream repertoire analysis, and clonotypes were matched across fractions by CDR3 nucleotide sequence plus V segment. VDJmatch was used to annotate antigen specificity against VDJdb, with one amino acid substitution in CDR3 permitted. TCRdb reprocessed the raw reads; every CDR3 protein sequence is a single record, and DNA is not supplied. TCRdb's processing, not the authors' own work, is the source of the V and J calls. The sample's own table lists about 260,000 distinct CDR3 sequences. Together, the top ten hold roughly 4.2% of the sample.

General conclusions and limits of the study: In several donors, the dominant CD3+CD56+NKG2C+ clonotypes were found to rank among the top 10 CD8+ clonotypes and to make up 1.0-7.0% of CD8+ T cells. Whether the expanded NKG2C-expressing T cell clones were specific for HCMV antigens remained unclear. Those dominant clonotypes were again the most abundant among CD3+CD56-NKG2C+ cells in a few donors, at roughly 25-60.1%.

The clonotype comes from a woman aged 18-70 years in good health. The sequence joins TRBV6-5 to TRBJ2-4. Sequencing input: blood T cells: a sorted CD56 or NKG2C T cell subset, CD4+ or CD8+ T cells, or bulk PBMC T cells (not recorded which). CDR3 reads: CASSSPAKNIQYF.